These 2 T cell receptor beta chains share one sample of origin, sequenced in a study of cytomegalovirus exposure and HLA in healthy donors. The PCR made use of 60 Vbeta and 13 Jbeta primers. Clones were sequenced by immunoSEQ multiplex PCR, and TCRdb holds only the in-frame ones, with some missing. This sample carries 150,000 to 200,000 clones, over 75% of them seen once, and the ten largest clones take 1.5% to 2%. The sample taken for sequencing was PBMCs. The receptors were sampled from a woman aged 18-29 years in good health and CMV-seronegative.

Remarks on this clone: Mismatch with germline at one junction end may stem from a read error. The chain is built from TRBV7-9 and TRBJ1-1; no firm D call. CDR1 and CDR2 (germline): SEHNR, FQNEAQ (reference sequence). This CDR3 region has 14 residues. The CDR3: CSSSREIMNTEAFF. Here the CDR3 DNA reads TGTTCCAGCAGCCGGGAGATCATGAACACTGAAGCTTTCTTT.

This clone was counted only a few times. J is TRBJ2-1 and V is TRBV7-3; 8 bases agree with TRBD1. Germline V CDR1 and CDR2: SGHTA, FQGTGA. The CDR3 totals 15 residues. The V and J ends lost 6 bases and 2 bases, in that order; junction bases with no gene match: 6. The CDR3 sequence: CASSDRGETYNEQFF. The CDR3 nucleotides read TGTGCCAGCAGTGACAGGGGAGAGACCTACAATGAGCAGTTCTTC. The complete variable domain, with remaining parts taken from reference TRBV7-3 and TRBJ2-1, reads GAGVSQTPSNKVTEKGKYVELRCDPISGHTALYWYRQSLGQGPEFLIYFQGTGAADDSGLPNDRFFAVRPEGSVSTLKIQRTERGDSAVYLCASSDRGETYNEQFFGPGTRLTVL.